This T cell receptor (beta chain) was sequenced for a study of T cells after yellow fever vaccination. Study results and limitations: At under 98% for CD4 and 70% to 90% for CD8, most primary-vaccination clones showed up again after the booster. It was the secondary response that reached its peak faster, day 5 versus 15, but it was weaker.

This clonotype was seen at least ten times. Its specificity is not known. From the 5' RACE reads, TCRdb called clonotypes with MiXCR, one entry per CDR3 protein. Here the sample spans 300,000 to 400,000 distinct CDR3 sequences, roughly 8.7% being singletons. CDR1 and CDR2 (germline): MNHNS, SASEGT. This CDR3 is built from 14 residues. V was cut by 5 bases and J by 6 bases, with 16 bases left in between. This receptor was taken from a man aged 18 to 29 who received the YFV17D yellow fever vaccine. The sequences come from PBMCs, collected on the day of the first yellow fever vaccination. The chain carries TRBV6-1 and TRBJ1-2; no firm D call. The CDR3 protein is CASSPRSRWNGYTF. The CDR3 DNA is TGTGCCAGCAGTCCAAGGTCCCGGTGGAATGGCTACACCTTC.